Sequencing of this T cell receptor (beta chain) was carried out in a study of post-analysis software for immune sequencing data. Whole-study results and caveats: Multiple sclerosis patients had significantly lower normalized Chao1 diversity than controls. Higher frequency in patients than in controls was seen for about five TRBV segments, with TRBV5-6, TRBV5-1 and TRBV20-1 among them.

Unique molecular identifiers were present in the TCR beta cDNA libraries. T cells, 1 to 10 million of them, yielded some 500,000 cDNA molecules. TCRdb reanalysed the PCR reads using MiXCR and keeps one entry per CDR3 protein. The table shows about 540,000 distinct CDR3 sequences, with under 40% occurring only once. V gave up 1 base and J gave up 4 bases, with 13 bases separating them. This CDR3 has 14 amino acids. Germline V gives CDR1 DFQATT, CDR2 SNEGSKA (reference sequence). This clonotype showed up many times. Its antigen is unknown. The receptor comes from a girl aged 2-17 years with multiple sclerosis. V is TRBV20-1 and J is TRBJ2-5, with D tentatively TRBD2 (7 bases). Input material: blood. CDR3 sequence (DNA): TGCAGTGCTAGAGGAGGGGGGGCCTTAGAGACCCAGTACTTC. As protein: CSARGGGALETQYF.